The sequence of this T cell receptor (beta chain) was determined in a study of identical twins. One entry per CDR3 protein results from TCRdb running MiXCR on the 5' RACE reads. The data contain some 630,000 distinct CDR3 sequences, under 8.5% of them singletons. V was clipped by 5 bases and J by 8 bases; unmatched bases: 11. This CDR3 has 14 residues. This clonotype was seen a handful of times. The sample was also linked to a second study, of yellow fever vaccine responses in identical twins.

The sequenced sample consisted of PBMCs. The rearrangement uses TRBV12-3 or TRBV12-4 and TRBJ1-2; 7 bases match TRBD1. This TCR was sampled from a woman between 18 and 29 years old in good health. The CDR3 DNA reads TGTGCCAGCAGTCTAACAGGGGAATTTTCGGGCTACACCTTC. Encoded protein: CASSLTGEFSGYTF.